This T cell receptor (beta chain) was obtained from a study of shared clonotypes between healthy human individuals. Study as a whole: Each donor's CD8 memory used one plate, CD8 naive two, each CD4 subset three.

Profiled with immunoSEQ multiplex PCR; TCRdb holds only in-frame clones, not every one. Of over a million clones listed, roughly 95% are singletons. Germline CDR1 and CDR2: LGHNA and YNFKEQ. V lost 1 base and J lost 1; bases outside the gene matches: 11. This CDR3 is built from 18 residues. This clonotype was obtained from a man in his thirties or forties in good health. The rearrangement links TRBV4-2 to TRBJ2-3; 7 bases match TRBD1. Material for sequencing was naive CD4+ T cells sorted from blood. Subset of the sample: CD45RA+ positively selected. CDR3 in amino acids: CASSQGAPRQGGTDTQYF. The CDR3 DNA sequence: TGTGCCAGCAGCCAAGGAGCCCCGCGACAGGGAGGCACAGATACGCAGTATTTT.